This paragraph reports one TCR beta chain. Here immunoSEQ multiplex PCR was the method, and the copy in TCRdb shows in-frame clones only, minus some. The table shows 400,000 to 450,000 clones, with about 91% occurring only once. The V gene's germline CDR1 is SGHNT and CDR2 YYREEE (reference sequence). This CDR3 is 15 amino acids long. V lost 0 bases, J lost 2 bases, and 8 bases lay in between. The data were obtained in a study of blood T cell repertoires in COVID-19. Looking at the study overall: From T cells, B-cell-depleted T cells, or PBMCs came the material, which was cDNA or gDNA.

The V call is TRBV5-4, the J call TRBJ1-4; D remains ambiguous. The material sequenced was peripheral blood. The TCR originated in a woman aged 50 to 65 with COVID-19, enrolled during active disease. CDR3 nucleotide sequence: TGTGCCAGCAGCTTGGACGCGGGGACTAATGAAAAACTGTTTTTT. Amino acid sequence: CASSLDAGTNEKLFF.